The source of this T cell receptor beta chain is a study of control samples from healthy donors and cancer patients. The CDR3 has 14 amino acids. Germline CDR1 reads MNHEY; CDR2 reads SVGAGI. Trimming removed 7 bases at V and 5 bases at J, with 17 bases between. The method was immunoSEQ multiplex PCR; TCRdb's version includes in-frame clones alone and lacks a portion of them. The table has 90,000 or so clones, approximately 84% seen once. This sequence originates from a man between 65 and 85 years old with lung cancer. The source material was PBMCs. V gene TRBV6-5 combines with J gene TRBJ1-2; D perhaps matches TRBD1 (5 bases). The DNA for the CDR3 is TGTGCCAGCAACTCCGGGGCCAACCTATATGGCTACACCTTC. It codes for CASNSGANLYGYTF.